Below are 28 T cell receptor beta chains sequenced from a single sample in a study of T cell repertoires in cytomegalovirus infection. One entry per CDR3 protein results from TCRdb running MiXCR on the reads. In the table there are about 830,000 distinct CDR3 sequences, less than 35% of which are singletons. Their cognate antigens are unknown. The specimen was cultured CD8+ T cells from PBMCs, collected from culture after CMV antigen stimulation. The receptors shown here come from a human donor in good health (CMV status not recorded). Some clones in this sample may be carry-over from other donors' samples.

This clonotype showed up just a few times. The J gene is TRBJ1-2, the V gene TRBV2, with unresolved D. Germline CDR1 reads SNHLY; CDR2 reads FYNNEI. The V gene lost 4 bases and the J gene lost 7 bases, with 1 base spanning the gap. This CDR3 is built from 9 residues. CDR3 residues: CASSVGYTF. The CDR3, as DNA: TGTGCCAGCAGTGTTGGCTACACCTTC.

The genes are TRBV2 and TRBJ2-5; 9 nucleotides match TRBD1. The CDR3 is 14 residues long. In germline, CDR1 is SNHLY, CDR2 FYNNEI. V gave up 3 bases and J gave up 5 bases; unmatched junction bases: 4. The CDR3 here is CASSEGQGGETQYF. DNA for the CDR3: TGTGCCAGCAGTGAGGGACAGGGAGGTGAGACCCAGTACTTC.

The chain links TRBV6-2 or TRBV6-3 to TRBJ2-7; D tentatively fits TRBD1 or TRBD2 (6 bases each). The CDR3 totals 14 residues. V was clipped by 3 bases and J by 5 bases, with 14 bases between them. CDR1 is MNHEY and CDR2 is SVGEGT in the germline V gene. The CDR3 is CASSYGGPGNEQYV. The CDR3, as DNA: TGTGCCAGCAGTTATGGGGGGCCGGGGAACGAGCAGTACGTC.

This clonotype appeared a single time. A junction boundary mismatches the germline segment, possibly from a read error. V usage is TRBV7-2 and J usage is TRBJ1-1; TRBD1 might be the D (6 bases). The CDR3 covers 15 residues. CDR1 is SGHTA and CDR2 is FQGNSA in the germline V gene. For the CDR3, the DNA is TGTGTCAGCAGCGGGAGGACCAAGGGGGACACTGAAGCTTTCTTT. Translated, it gives CVSSGRTKGDTEAFF.

The chain uses TRBV19 and TRBJ2-1; 7 bases fit TRBD2. V lost 7 bases and J lost 2; bases outside the gene matches: 8. This CDR3 contains 15 residues. In germline, CDR1 is LNHDA, CDR2 SQIVND (reference sequence). The CDR3 sequence: CASKGRGGPYNEQFF. CDR3 bases: TGTGCCAGTAAGGGGAGGGGAGGTCCCTACAATGAGCAGTTCTTC.

This clonotype has more than one count but fewer than ten. The V and J genes are TRBV5-4 and TRBJ2-1; unclear D gene. Germline assignment: CDR1 SGHNT and CDR2 YYREEE (reference sequence). With 1 base removed from V and 8 bases from J, the gap between germline ends came to 13 bases. The CDR3 is 14 residues long. CDR3 nucleotides: TGTGCCAGCAGCTTGCGTCTAGACGGCGATGAGCAGTTCTTC. Its translation is CASSLRLDGDEQFF.

The chain links TRBV4-1 to TRBJ2-1; 11 nucleotides agree with TRBD2. V lost 0 bases and J lost 1; bases outside the gene matches: 11. CDR3 length: 20 amino acids. Germline CDR1 MGHRA, CDR2 YSYEKL. This chain's CDR3 is CASSQEEGPSGGSSYNEQFF. As DNA, the CDR3 is TGCGCCAGCAGCCAAGAAGAGGGCCCTAGCGGGGGGAGTTCCTACAATGAGCAGTTCTTC.

At least ten counts were recorded for this clonotype. The rearrangement joins TRBV3-1 to TRBJ2-7, with D unresolved. Trimming pared 1 base from V and 6 bases from J, leaving 7 bases between. The CDR3 runs to 12 residues. Per germline, CDR1 LGHDT and CDR2 YNNKEL (reference sequence). The CDR3 here is CASSQGFSEQYV. CDR3 DNA sequence: TGTGCCAGCAGCCAAGGTTTCAGCGAGCAGTACGTC.

This clonotype was seen only a few times. The gene calls are TRBV9 and TRBJ1-5; D is ambiguous. CDR1 is SGDLS and CDR2 is YYNGEE in the germline V gene. V lost 1 base, J lost 6 bases, and 8 bases lay in between. The CDR3 runs to 13 residues. The CDR3 sequence is CASSVSPGQPQHF. For the CDR3, the DNA is TGTGCCAGCAGCGTATCTCCTGGTCAGCCCCAGCATTTT.

This clonotype has ten or more counts. J is TRBJ1-5 and V is TRBV7-8; TRBD1 might be the D (6 bases). The germline gives CDR1 SGHVS, CDR2 FQNEAQ. This CDR3 region has 15 residues. V lost 3 bases to trimming and J lost 7 bases, with 16 bases between them. The CDR3 reads CASSLEGGNNQPQHF. CDR3 nucleotides: TGTGCCAGCAGCTTGGAGGGGGGAAATAACCAGCCCCAGCATTTT.

The chain links TRBV12-3 or TRBV12-4 to TRBJ1-3; D is undetermined. The CDR3 is 14 amino acids. V shed 10 bases and J shed 0 bases, with 13 bases lying between them. The CDR3 is CANSEVSSGNTIYF. CDR3 bases: TGTGCCAACAGCGAAGTGAGCTCTGGAAACACCATATATTTT.

This chain joins TRBV27 and TRBJ2-5; 8 nucleotides match TRBD1. From germline, CDR1 is MNHEY and CDR2 SMNVEV (reference sequence). This CDR3 has 16 amino acids. V lost 8 bases, J lost 5 bases, and 16 bases stayed unmatched. The CDR3 here is CASRSGTGARGETQYF. In DNA, the CDR3 is TGTGCCAGCCGGTCGGGGACAGGTGCGAGAGGGGAGACCCAGTACTTC.

This clonotype was recorded many times. This chain uses TRBV28 with TRBJ2-7; 8 bases align to TRBD2. Germline loops: CDR1 MDHEN, CDR2 SYDVKM. V shed 3 bases and J 0 bases; nucleotides not matched to a gene: 4. CDR3 size: 15 residues. The CDR3 reads CASSFAGGPSYEQYV. The CDR3 DNA follows: TGTGCCAGCAGTTTCGCGGGGGGCCCCTCCTACGAGCAGTACGTC.

The chain has TRBV4-1 and TRBJ1-1; D unresolved. This CDR3 is built from 14 residues. Germline V gene lookup returns CDR1 MGHRA and CDR2 YSYEKL. V was trimmed by 6 bases and J by 1 base, leaving 12 bases between them. CDR3 loop: CASRPTSGNTEAFF. The CDR3 nucleotides read TGCGCCAGCAGACCGACATCGGGGAACACTGAAGCTTTCTTT.

This sequence joins TRBV6-1 and TRBJ2-7, with D unclear. The CDR3 totals 13 residues. V was pared by 2 bases and J by 3 bases, with 8 bases between. Per germline, CDR1 MNHNS and CDR2 SASEGT. The CDR3 nucleotides read TGTGCCAGCAGTGAATCGAGGTTCTACGAGCAGTACTTC. Its translation is CASSESRFYEQYF.

The rearrangement joins TRBV6-6 to TRBJ1-6; D call uncertain. Between the trimmed V and J ends, which lost 0 bases and 9 bases, there was a span of 12 bases. The V gene's germline CDR1 is MNHNY and CDR2 SVGAGI (reference sequence). CDR3 length: 15 amino acids. CDR3 DNA: TGTGCCAGCAGTTACTCGGCCGGTCGTGTTTCACCCCTCCACTTT. Translation gives CASSYSAGRVSPLHF.

The chain links TRBV27 to TRBJ2-1, with 12 bases identical to TRBD2. CDR3 size: 15 residues. CDR1 MNHEY and CDR2 SMNVEV come from the germline V gene (reference sequence). V shed 1 base, J shed 7 bases, and the junction held 2 bases outside the gene matches. The CDR3 DNA follows: TGTGCCAGCAGTTTATTTGGACTAGCGGGGAATGAGCAGTTCTTC. Translating gives CASSLFGLAGNEQFF.

In this sample, this clonotype turned up a few times. The chain uses TRBV6-2 or TRBV6-3 and TRBJ2-1; D may correspond to TRBD1 or TRBD2 (5 bases each). Deletions cut 0 bases from V and 4 bases from J, with 13 bases between. CDR1 MNHEY and CDR2 SVGEGT come from the germline V gene. The length of the CDR3 is 16 residues. CDR3 bases: TGTGCCAGCAGTTACTCGATGGGGGACGGTTACAATGAGCAGTTCTTC. This codes for CASSYSMGDGYNEQFF.

This clonotype has only a few counts. The chain couples TRBV19 to TRBJ1-2; no clear D gene. Trimming cost V 7 bases and J 3 bases, with 9 bases left between them. Germline CDR1 reads LNHDA; CDR2 reads SQIVND (reference sequence). CDR3 length: 12 residues. In DNA form, the CDR3 reads TGTGCCAGTACCGGGGAAGACTATGGCTACACCTTC. The encoded protein is CASTGEDYGYTF.

This clonotype was found a few times. The chain links TRBV5-5 to TRBJ1-1; 9 bases fit TRBD1. CDR3 length: 15 amino acids. CDR1 and CDR2 from the germline V gene are SGHKS and YYEKEE (reference sequence). With 6 bases clipped from V and 6 bases from J, the junction kept 12 bases outside the gene matches. CDR3 residues: CASIKPDRGGSEAFF. CDR3 bases: TGTGCCAGCATTAAGCCGGACAGGGGAGGATCTGAAGCTTTCTTT.

This clonotype was observed a handful of times. The chain links TRBV7-9 to TRBJ1-2, with D possibly being TRBD1 (5 bases). Per germline, CDR1 SEHNR and CDR2 FQNEAQ (reference sequence). CDR3 length: 12 amino acids. Trimming pared 8 bases from V and 8 bases from J, leaving 15 bases between. CDR3 in DNA: TGTGCCAGCCGTGGGTCAGGGCACGGCTACACCTTC. As protein: CASRGSGHGYTF.

This rearrangement joins TRBV20-1 to TRBJ2-7; 7 bases are shared with TRBD1. Germline-derived CDR1 and CDR2 are DFQATT and SNEGSKA (reference sequence). The CDR3 has 13 residues. Unmatched junction bases numbered 11, after V lost 6 bases and J lost 6 bases. DNA for the CDR3: TGCAGTGCAGAAACACGGGACAGCTGCGAGCAGTACGTC. Its translation is CSAETRDSCEQYV.

The rearrangement uses TRBV7-6 and TRBJ1-6; D not certain. The CDR3 covers 12 residues. V was pared by 2 bases and J by 8 bases, with 4 bases between. From germline, CDR1 is SGHVS and CDR2 FNYEAQ. CDR3 DNA: TGTGCCAGCAGCTTATACGATTCACCCCTCCACTTT. Translating it yields CASSLYDSPLHF. The complete variable domain, with remaining parts taken from reference TRBV7-6 and TRBJ1-6, reads GAGVSQSPRYKVTKRGQDVALRCDPISGHVSLYWYRQALGQGPEFLTYFNYEAQQDKSGLPNDRFSAERPEGSISTLTIQRTEQRDSAMYRCASSLYDSPLHFGNGTRLTVT.

This clonotype was detected ten times or more. This rearrangement joins TRBV7-6 to TRBJ2-3; D is ambiguous. V was trimmed by 1 base and J by 4 bases, leaving 9 bases between them. This CDR3 spans 14 amino acids. CDR1 and CDR2 (germline): SGHVS, FNYEAQ. The CDR3: CASSLVWGADTQYF. Written as DNA, the CDR3 is TGTGCCAGCAGCTTAGTATGGGGTGCAGATACGCAGTATTTT. The full variable domain, completed using reference TRBV7-6 and TRBJ2-3, is GAGVSQSPRYKVTKRGQDVALRCDPISGHVSLYWYRQALGQGPEFLTYFNYEAQQDKSGLPNDRFSAERPEGSISTLTIQRTEQRDSAMYRCASSLVWGADTQYFGPGTRLTVL.

Regarding this clonotype: Just one base apart from a much larger clone, this may be a read error. The rearrangement joins TRBV12-3 or TRBV12-4 to TRBJ2-1; TRBD2 might be the D (7 bases). V was trimmed by 8 bases and J by 0 bases, leaving 17 bases between them. The CDR3 consists of 16 residues. CDR3 sequence: CASSVDGGLSYNEQFF. The CDR3 region has the DNA TGTGCCAGCTCAGTGGACGGGGGGCTCTCCTACAATGAGCAGTTCTTC.

As DNA, the CDR3 is TGTGCCAGCACCCAAGGGGTTGATTCACCCCTCCACTTT. Translation gives CASTQGVDSPLHF. The chain is built from TRBV6-5 and TRBJ1-6; D possibly corresponds to TRBD1 (5 bases). The ends were cut back, 7 bases at V and 8 bases at J, with 12 bases in the middle. Germline V gene lookup returns CDR1 MNHEY and CDR2 SVGAGI. The CDR3 is 13 amino acids.

This clonotype occurred a few times. The chain links TRBV2 to TRBJ2-7; the D gene could be TRBD1 or TRBD2 (5 bases each). Germline CDR1 is SNHLY and CDR2 is FYNNEI. The CDR3 runs to 14 residues. Trimming removed 5 bases at V and 5 bases at J, with 16 bases between. The CDR3 nucleotides read TGTGCCAGCAGTCGTTTCAGGGAGCGTAACGAGCAGTACGTC. It is translated as CASSRFRERNEQYV.

This clonotype was seen a few times. The chain has TRBV5-1 and TRBJ2-7, with no clear D. The CDR3 length is 14 residues. V was trimmed by 0 bases and J by 3 bases, leaving 10 bases between them. CDR1 is SGHRS and CDR2 is YFSETQ in the germline V gene. CDR3 region: CASSLAWGGYEQYF. CDR3 DNA sequence: TGCGCCAGCAGCTTGGCCTGGGGTGGCTACGAGCAGTACTTC.